This T cell receptor (beta chain) was captured by sequencing in a study of blood T cells in healthy people across ages. CDR1 SGHKS and CDR2 YYEKEE come from the germline V gene (reference sequence). V gave up 4 bases and J gave up 0 bases, with 7 bases separating them. The CDR3 covers 13 residues. The authors ran a second PCR of about 6 to 11 cycles using a sample-barcoded 5' primer and a J-beta primer mix. A 12-random-nucleotide template-switch adaptor tagged each cDNA molecule. Samples each returned at least 2.5 million CDR3-containing paired-end reads. TCRdb passed the 5' RACE reads through MiXCR, listing each CDR3 protein once. The sample contains some 560,000 distinct CDR3 sequences, roughly a quarter of which appear only once. These data also formed part of another study, on T cells of mothers and their children. This second study notes: Researchers put all of the extracted RNA into cDNA synthesis, using roughly 1.5 ug per 15 ul. Related mother-child pairs showed slightly higher but non-significant overlap than unrelated pairs.

The sample comprised blood. The rearrangement joins TRBV5-5 to TRBJ2-5; D unresolved. The clonotype was recovered from a boy aged 2 to 10 in good health. The CDR3 protein is CASSVVNQETQYF. CDR3 nucleotide sequence: TGTGCCAGCAGCGTCGTAAACCAAGAGACCCAGTACTTC.